Listed here are 23 T cell receptor beta chains from one sample, sequenced in a study of beta chain features in type 1 diabetes. All of the isolated RNA was reverse transcribed, so expressed TCRB transcripts were sequenced. Clones were sequenced by immunoSEQ multiplex PCR, and TCRdb holds only the in-frame ones, with some missing. Among about 160,000 clones listed, roughly 9.1% were seen once. Sequencing was done on a sample of central memory CD4+ T cells from blood. These receptors were obtained from a woman younger than 35 in good health.

A few counts support this clone. This chain uses TRBV30 with TRBJ1-5; D call uncertain. Trimming left V 0 bases short and J 9 bases short, with 12 bases between. Per germline, CDR1 GTSNPN and CDR2 SVGIG (reference sequence). The CDR3 consists of 13 residues. The CDR3 loop is CAWSVLSGGPQHF. As DNA, the CDR3 is TGTGCCTGGAGTGTACTGTCAGGAGGGCCCCAGCATTTT. The full variable domain, rest sourced from reference TRBV30 and TRBJ1-5, is SQTIHQWPATLVQPVGSPLSLECTVEGTSNPNLYWYRQAAGRGLQLLFYSVGIGQISSEVPQNLSASRPQDRQFILSSKKLLLSDSGFYLCAWSVLSGGPQHFGDGTRLSIL.

This clone was observed a few times. The chain combines TRBV5-1 with TRBJ2-7, with 7 positions matching TRBD1. Germline CDR1 reads SGHRS; CDR2 reads YFSETQ. The CDR3 runs to 14 residues. J was trimmed by 4 bases and V by 2 bases; bases with no gene match: 6. This CDR3 is CASSFLGQIYEQYF. The CDR3 DNA reads TGCGCCAGCAGCTTCTTGGGACAGATTTACGAGCAGTACTTC.

This clone was counted at least ten times. One end of the junction fails to match germline, which may point to a read error. The V gene is TRBV13, the J gene TRBJ2-3, with 9 positions matching TRBD1. The CDR3 is 16 amino acids. CDR1 and CDR2 from the germline V gene are PRHDT and FYEKMQ (reference sequence). The CDR3 reads CASSLGQGSGTDTQYF. The CDR3 DNA reads TGTGCCAGCAGCCTAGGACAGGGGTCGGGTACAGATACGCAGTATTTT.

The chain combines TRBV25-1 with TRBJ2-7, with TRBD2 matching over 11 bases. This CDR3 comprises 15 residues. The trim removed 5 bases at V and 2 bases at J, leaving 5 bases unmatched. CDR1 is MGHDK and CDR2 is SYGVNS in the germline V gene. CDR3 protein: CASSPGLAGAYEQYF. CDR3 nucleotide sequence: TGTGCCAGCAGTCCAGGACTAGCGGGTGCCTACGAGCAGTACTTC.

This clone was seen more than once but under ten times. V and J are TRBV9 and TRBJ2-5; 10 bases are a match to TRBD1. Trimming at V came to 4 bases and at J to 3 bases, leaving 6 bases not matched to a gene. Per germline, CDR1 SGDLS and CDR2 YYNGEE. The CDR3 runs to 15 residues. The CDR3 is CASSRQGAWEETQYF. CDR3 coding DNA: TGTGCCAGCAGCAGACAGGGGGCCTGGGAAGAGACCCAGTACTTC.

V usage is TRBV15 and J usage is TRBJ2-1; D unresolved. The CDR3 extends over 13 amino acids. Trimming pared 4 bases from V and 6 bases from J, leaving 10 bases between. Per germline, CDR1 LNHNV and CDR2 YYDKDF (reference sequence). The CDR3 DNA reads TGTGCCACCAGCACGGGTCAATTCAATGAGCAGTTCTTC. It codes for CATSTGQFNEQFF.

This clone appeared a few times. The chain has TRBV30 and TRBJ2-7; D is ambiguous. Germline loops: CDR1 GTSNPN, CDR2 SVGIG (reference sequence). Trimming took off 1 base at V and 2 bases at J, with 9 bases between the two ends. The CDR3 length is 13 residues. The CDR3 DNA follows: TGTGCCTGGAGTGCCCAGGTGGCCTACGAGCAGTACTTC. Amino acids: CAWSAQVAYEQYF.

This clone has a handful of counts. The V gene is TRBV6-6, the J gene TRBJ1-6; D is unclear. V gave up 0 bases and J gave up 8 bases, with 5 bases separating them. The CDR3 has 13 amino acids. CDR1 and CDR2 from the germline V gene are MNHNY and SVGAGI (reference sequence). CDR3 DNA sequence: TGTGCCAGCAGTTACTCTCGCGATTCACCCCTCCACTTT. Translated: CASSYSRDSPLHF.

This clone was observed at least ten times. V and J are TRBV19 and TRBJ1-5; D ambiguous. Deletions cut 9 bases from V and 2 bases from J, with 8 bases between. The germline gives CDR1 LNHDA, CDR2 SQIVND (reference sequence). This CDR3 has 12 residues. The chain's CDR3 is CASRRGNQPQHF. The CDR3 DNA sequence: TGTGCCAGCAGGCGGGGCAATCAGCCCCAGCATTTT.

This clone has only a few counts. The rearrangement links TRBV6-1 to TRBJ2-1; tentatively, D is TRBD1 (5 bases). The CDR3 sequence is 13 residues long. Deletions cut 5 bases from V and 6 bases from J, with 11 bases between. Germline V CDR1 and CDR2: MNHNS, SASEGT. CDR3 DNA sequence: TGTGCCAGCAGTCTCCCCCAGGGCAATGAGCAGTTCTTC. Residues: CASSLPQGNEQFF.

This clone occurred a few times. The chain is built from TRBV2 and TRBJ2-7, with D possibly TRBD1 on 6 matching bases. CDR1 and CDR2 (germline): SNHLY, FYNNEI. This CDR3 is 11 amino acids long. The V gene lost 5 bases and the J gene lost 4 bases, with 6 bases spanning the gap. The CDR3 is CASSTGYEQYF. The CDR3 DNA is TGTGCCAGCAGTACAGGGTACGAGCAGTACTTC.

The sample holds a few counts of this clone. V usage is TRBV6-1 and J usage is TRBJ1-1; 7 bases are a match to TRBD1. CDR1 is MNHNS and CDR2 is SASEGT in the germline V gene. The CDR3 consists of 15 residues. V dropped 5 bases and J dropped 6; count of bases not matched to a gene: 12. The CDR3: CASSLITGVGSEAFF. Here the CDR3 DNA reads TGTGCCAGCAGTCTCATTACAGGGGTGGGTTCTGAAGCTTTCTTT.

This clone was counted a few times. The CDR3 region has the DNA TGTGCCAGTAGTATTCAGGTCGGGGCCTACGAGCAGTACTTC. Protein: CASSIQVGAYEQYF. The gene calls are TRBV19 and TRBJ2-7; tentative D call: TRBD2 (5 bases). V gave up 3 bases and J gave up 2 bases, with 11 bases separating them. The CDR3 length is 14 residues. Germline CDR1 reads LNHDA; CDR2 reads SQIVND (reference sequence). Full variable domain (outside the CDR3, taken from reference TRBV19 and TRBJ2-7): DGGITQSPKYLFRKEGQNVTLSCEQNLNHDAMYWYRQDPGQGLRLIYYSQIVNDFQKGDIAEGYSVSREKKESFPLTVTSAQKNPTAFYLCASSIQVGAYEQYFGPGTRLTVT.

This clone has just a few counts. J is TRBJ1-2 and V is TRBV6-5; 9 bases align to TRBD1. The length of the CDR3 is 15 residues. V lost 6 bases to trimming and J lost 8 bases; unmatched junction nucleotides: 13. From germline, CDR1 is MNHEY and CDR2 SVGAGI. The CDR3 DNA reads as TGTGCCAGCAGACACTCCGGGACAGGGAATATCGGCTACACCTTC. Encoded protein: CASRHSGTGNIGYTF.

This clone was seen a few times. This rearrangement joins TRBV30 to TRBJ1-1; D uncertain. Trimming removed 3 bases from V and 14 bases from J, with 16 bases in between. The CDR3 sequence is 11 residues long. Germline lookup yields CDR1 GTSNPN and CDR2 SVGIG (reference sequence). CDR3: CAWSLGLRLFF. The CDR3 DNA reads as TGTGCCTGGAGCCTAGGACTGAGGTTGTTCTTT.

The V and J genes are TRBV18 and TRBJ1-2; 7 nucleotides align to TRBD1. This CDR3 has 16 amino acids. V dropped 3 bases and J dropped 1; count of bases not matched to a gene: 8. Germline CDR1 is KGHSH and CDR2 is LQKENI. CDR3 amino acids: CASSPLPQGNNYGYTF. The CDR3 bases are TGTGCCAGCTCACCCCTGCCACAGGGGAATAACTATGGCTACACCTTC.

The chain has TRBV2 and TRBJ2-1, with 7 bases identical to TRBD1. Germline CDR1 reads SNHLY; CDR2 reads FYNNEI. The CDR3 loop spans 15 amino acids. Trimming removed 5 bases from V and 1 base from J; junction bases left unmatched: 5. DNA for the CDR3: TGTGCCAGCAGTCCCCAGACAGGGTCCTACAATGAGCAGTTCTTC. Protein product: CASSPQTGSYNEQFF.

Regarding this clone: A junction boundary mismatches the germline segment, possibly from a read error. V usage is TRBV18 and J usage is TRBJ2-1; 7 bases agree with TRBD1. The CDR3 sequence is 14 residues long. Germline V gives CDR1 KGHSH, CDR2 LQKENI. CDR3 region: CASSPPSITGELVF. CDR3 nucleotide sequence: TGTGCCAGCTCACCCCCGTCAATAACAGGGGAATTGGTCTTC.

The chain joins TRBV2 to TRBJ2-7, with TRBD2 matching 11 bases. This CDR3 has 13 amino acids. Germline V lookup: CDR1 SNHLY, CDR2 FYNNEI. J was trimmed by 6 bases and V by 8 bases; bases with no gene match: 6. Here the CDR3 reads CASLLAGVVEQYF. CDR3 DNA: TGTGCCAGCCTACTAGCGGGAGTTGTCGAGCAGTACTTC.

This chain links TRBV7-2 with TRBJ2-1; 10 bases agree with TRBD2. CDR1 and CDR2 (germline): SGHTA, FQGNSA. The trim removed 1 base at V and 7 bases at J, leaving 7 bases unmatched. The CDR3 length is 16 residues. CDR3 coding DNA: TGTGCCAGCAGCTTAGAAAGCGGGAGGGCCGGGAATGAGCAGTTCTTC. It yields the protein CASSLESGRAGNEQFF.

This clone was counted only a few times. The V and J genes are TRBV6-5 and TRBJ2-3; D is uncertain. Germline V gives CDR1 MNHEY, CDR2 SVGAGI. V lost 6 bases and J lost 0, with 4 bases in between. This CDR3 contains 12 residues. CDR3 loop: CASRTSTDTQYF. The CDR3 nucleotides read TGTGCCAGCAGGACTAGCACAGATACGCAGTATTTT.

The V and J genes are TRBV10-3 and TRBJ2-5; tentative D call: TRBD2 (6 bases). Germline values: CDR1 ENHRY, CDR2 SYGVKD. CDR3 length: 13 residues. The ends were cut back, 4 bases at V and 7 bases at J, with 13 bases in the middle. The CDR3 DNA follows: TGTGCCATCAGTGCGAACGTGGAGGGGACCCAGTACTTC. It codes for CAISANVEGTQYF.

This clone came up once. CDR3 residues: CASSARRGQSETQYF. The DNA for the CDR3 is TGTGCCAGCAGTGCCCGGAGGGGACAGTCAGAGACCCAGTACTTC. The V gene is TRBV2, the J gene TRBJ2-5; possibly TRBD1 for D (7 bases). V lost 4 bases and J lost 4, with 16 bases in between. Germline CDR1 is SNHLY and CDR2 is FYNNEI. The CDR3 contains 15 residues.